The T cell receptor (beta chain) under discussion was sequenced for a study of CD8 T cells in ankylosing spondylitis. Study-level points and caveats: A motif of roughly eight highly homologous TCR beta variants was seen as apparently characteristic of ankylosing spondylitis blood. In peripheral blood, disease-linked CD8+ clones occurred at relatively low frequencies.

As to this clonotype: Its target is not known.

A single record per CDR3 protein comes from TCRdb applying MiXCR to the 5' RACE reads. Counted here are around 390,000 distinct CDR3 sequences, around 22% occurring once; the ten biggest clones make up roughly a sixth. The V gene lost 5 bases and the J gene lost 3 bases, with 10 bases spanning the gap. Germline V gene sequence: CDR1 MNHEY, CDR2 SVGEGT. The CDR3 is 14 amino acids. The sequence was obtained from a male donor with ankylosing spondylitis. Sequenced: blood, either unsorted or a sorted T cell fraction (not recorded which). The gene calls are TRBV6-2 or TRBV6-3 and TRBJ2-2, with D perhaps matching TRBD1 or TRBD2 (6 bases each). The CDR3 nucleotides are TGTGCCAGCAGTCGAGGGGGGCACACCGGGGAGCTGTTTTTT. Translating gives CASSRGGHTGELFF.